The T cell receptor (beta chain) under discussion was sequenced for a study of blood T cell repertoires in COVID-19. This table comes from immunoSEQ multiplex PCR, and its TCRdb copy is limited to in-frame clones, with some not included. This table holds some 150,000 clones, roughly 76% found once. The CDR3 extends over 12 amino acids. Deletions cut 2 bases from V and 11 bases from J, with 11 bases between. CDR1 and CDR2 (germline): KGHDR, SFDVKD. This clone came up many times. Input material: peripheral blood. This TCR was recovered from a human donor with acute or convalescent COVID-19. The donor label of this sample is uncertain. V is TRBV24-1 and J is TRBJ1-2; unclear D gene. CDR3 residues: CATSDSKLGYTF. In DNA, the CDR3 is TGTGCCACCAGTGATTCGAAGCTCGGGTACACCTTC.